What follows are 25 T cell receptor beta chains derived from one specimen sequenced in a study of regulatory T cells in long-lasting Graves disease. For TCR beta, libraries came from iRepertoire HTBI primers and Arm-PCR of CDR3 regions. TCRdb re-derived calls from the multiplex PCR reads in MiXCR, one entry per CDR3 protein. Among fewer than 550,000 distinct CDR3 sequences listed, about 16% were seen once. This sample's time point: newly diagnosed GD, antithyroid drugs for less than 3 months. From PBMCs, RNA was extracted and then used to make the TCR library. The same data also went into a second study, on T cells in Graves' hyperthyroidism and ophthalmopathy.

Sequences were derived from peripheral blood mononuclear cells (PBMCs), sampled at new diagnosis, from a patient treated with antithyroid drugs. The receptor set was obtained from a woman aged 40 to 65 with Graves disease.

The V call is TRBV20-1, the J call TRBJ1-2, with TRBD1 matching over 7 bases. The CDR3 consists of 11 residues. Germline values: CDR1 DFQATT, CDR2 SNEGSKA (reference sequence). The trim removed 6 bases at V and 10 bases at J, leaving 8 bases unmatched. CDR3 sequence reads: CSAPDRSVYTF. The CDR3 coding sequence is TGCAGTGCGCCGGACAGGTCGGTCTACACCTTC.

This clonotype was observed a few times. The rearrangement joins TRBV2 to TRBJ2-7; 7 bases are shared with TRBD1. The CDR3 contains 14 residues. The germline CDR1 and CDR2 sequences are SNHLY and FYNNEI. The junction had 3 bases not matched to a gene; V was cut back by 3 bases and J by 1 base. The chain's CDR3 is CASSDPGGSYEQYF. The DNA for the CDR3 is TGTGCCAGCAGTGATCCAGGGGGATCCTACGAGCAGTACTTC.

This clonotype was detected ten times or more. The V and J genes are TRBV6-1 and TRBJ2-3, with D perhaps TRBD1 or TRBD2 (5 bases each). The ends were cut back, 6 bases at V and 3 bases at J, with 10 bases in the middle. This CDR3 spans 13 amino acids. The germline V gene has CDR1 MNHNS and CDR2 SASEGT. This CDR3 reads CASRTWGTDTQYF. Here the CDR3 DNA reads TGTGCCAGCAGGACCTGGGGGACAGATACGCAGTATTTT.

This rearrangement joins TRBV5-1 to TRBJ1-4, with 7 positions matching TRBD1. With V trimmed by 3 bases and J by 5 bases, 7 bases remained unmatched. The germline CDR1 and CDR2 sequences are SGHRS and YFSETQ. The CDR3 runs to 15 residues. The CDR3 bases are TGCGCCAGCAGCTCCACAGGGGCGAGGAATGAAAAACTGTTTTTT. Its translation is CASSSTGARNEKLFF.

This clonotype was seen at least ten times. The chain joins TRBV15 to TRBJ2-5, with 8 bases lining up with TRBD2. Per the germline V gene, CDR1 is LNHNV and CDR2 is YYDKDF (reference sequence). With 0 bases clipped from V and 5 bases from J, the junction kept 14 bases outside the gene matches. CDR3 size: 18 residues. The CDR3 here is CATSRDGVSGGRRETQYF. CDR3 sequence (DNA): TGTGCCACCAGCAGAGATGGGGTATCGGGGGGGCGAAGGGAGACCCAGTACTTC.

This clonotype occurred many times. An end of the junction differs from the germline gene, which may be a read error. V usage is TRBV5-1 and J usage is TRBJ2-1; D is possibly TRBD2 (5 bases). This CDR3 is 12 amino acids long. Germline V lookup: CDR1 SGHRS, CDR2 YFSETQ. CDR3 nucleotides: TGTGCCAGCAGCTTATCGGGGTCTGAGCAGTTCTTC. Amino acids: CASSLSGSEQFF.

Notes on this clonotype: This sequence may be a read error, since a much larger clone differs from it by one base. The rearrangement uses TRBV12-3 or TRBV12-4 and TRBJ1-2; D not resolved. The V gene lost 5 bases and the J gene lost 3 bases, with 31 bases spanning the gap. The CDR3 is made up of 20 amino acids. CDR3 sequence (DNA): TGTGCCAGCAGTCCTAGCGCGATTCTGGGCAGAAACGTTCGGGACTATGGCTACACCTTC. It encodes CASSPSAILGRNVRDYGYTF.

This clonotype came up many times. The V gene is TRBV15, the J gene TRBJ1-1; no clear D gene. CDR1 is LNHNV, CDR2 YYDKDF, per germline (reference sequence). V lost 5 bases, J lost 0 bases, and 13 bases lay in between. The CDR3 covers 15 residues. For the CDR3, the DNA is TGTGCCACCAGCTCGGAACATCAAATGAACACTGAAGCTTTCTTT. Its translation: CATSSEHQMNTEAFF.

Concerning this clonotype: Since a far larger clone is one base different, this is likely a read error. The chain joins TRBV2 to TRBJ2-5; D ambiguous. The end of the DNA is better explained by TRBJ2-1, so the J call may be wrong. The CDR3 sequence is 15 residues long. Germline assignment: CDR1 SNHLY and CDR2 FYNNEI. In nucleotides, the CDR3 is TGTGCCAGCAGTGAAGTCTACCACAGAACCAATGAGCAGTTCTTC. Translated, it gives CASSEVYHRTNEQFF.

The V gene is TRBV6-1, the J gene TRBJ2-1, with 12 bases that match TRBD2. The germline CDR1 and CDR2 sequences are MNHNS and SASEGT. CDR3 length: 14 amino acids. The junction had 2 bases not matched to a gene; V was cut back by 6 bases and J by 5 bases. The DNA of the CDR3 is TGTGCCAGCAGAAGACTAGCGGGAGACAATGAGCAGTTCTTC. This translates into CASRRLAGDNEQFF.

This clonotype was seen ten or more times. The chain employs TRBV2 and TRBJ1-4, with D maybe TRBD1 (5 bases). Germline values: CDR1 SNHLY, CDR2 FYNNEI. Trimming removed 7 bases at V and 8 bases at J, with 14 bases between. The CDR3 runs 13 residues. CDR3 DNA sequence: TGTGCCAGCACTTGGGGGATACAGGAAAAACTGTTTTTT. As protein: CASTWGIQEKLFF.

This clonotype was recorded at least ten times. The rearrangement joins TRBV6-2 or TRBV6-3 to TRBJ1-2; tentatively, D is TRBD1 (6 bases). Trimming removed 0 bases from V and 8 bases from J, with 10 bases in between. CDR1 and CDR2 (germline): MNHEY, SVGEGT. This CDR3 has 13 residues. The CDR3 is CASSYSGGRGYTF. The CDR3, as DNA: TGTGCCAGCAGTTACTCGGGGGGCCGAGGCTACACCTTC.

The V and J genes are TRBV29-1 and TRBJ2-7; D is perhaps TRBD1 (6 bases). Germline-derived CDR1 and CDR2 are SQVTM and ANQGSEA. Between the trimmed V and J ends, which lost 7 bases and 0 bases, there was a span of 16 bases. The CDR3 contains 14 residues. Here the CDR3 reads CSARAGAPSYEQYF. The CDR3 DNA follows: TGCAGCGCCAGAGCAGGGGCCCCCTCCTACGAGCAGTACTTC.

This clonotype was counted many times. V gene TRBV11-2 combines with J gene TRBJ1-2; the D is unclear. CDR1 SGHAT and CDR2 FQNNGV come from the germline V gene. Between the trimmed V and J ends, which lost 2 bases and 4 bases, there was a span of 14 bases. This CDR3 spans 15 amino acids. This CDR3 reads CASSLIRGQPYGYTF. The DNA for the CDR3 is TGTGCCAGCAGCTTAATAAGAGGTCAGCCCTATGGCTACACCTTC. Looking up the rest from reference TRBV11-2 and TRBJ1-2 gives the full variable domain: EAGVAQSPRYKIIEKRQSVAFWCNPISGHATLYWYQQILGQGPKLLIQFQNNGVVDDSQLPKDRFSAERLKGVDSTLKIQPAKLEDSAVYLCASSLIRGQPYGYTFGSGTRLTVV.

The rearrangement joins TRBV14 to TRBJ2-2; perhaps TRBD2 as D (5 bases). The CDR3 is made up of 13 amino acids. V was clipped by 2 bases and J by 7 bases, with 8 bases between them. The V gene's germline CDR1 is SGHDN and CDR2 FVKESK. In nucleotides, the CDR3 is TGTGCCAGCAGCCAACTAGCAATCGGGGAGCTGTTTTTT. Its protein is CASSQLAIGELFF.

This clonotype was found many times. V gene TRBV11-3 combines with J gene TRBJ2-7, with D unclear. The germline V gene has CDR1 SGHNT and CDR2 YENEEA. The CDR3 sequence is 13 residues long. Trimming stripped 5 bases from V and 1 base from J, with 9 bases between. CDR3 region: CASSRTGSYEQYF. The CDR3 nucleotides read TGTGCCAGCAGCCGGACCGGGTCCTACGAGCAGTACTTC.

As regards this clonotype: Since a much larger clone is just one base distant, this may be a read error. The V gene is TRBV5-1, the J gene TRBJ2-1, with D possibly TRBD2 on 5 matching bases. The assigned J gene may be wrong: the sequence end matches TRBJ2-3 better. The CDR3 sequence is 14 residues long. Germline-derived CDR1 and CDR2 are SGHRS and YFSETQ. Written as DNA, the CDR3 is TGCGCCAGCAGCTTGGCGTCGACTCGGGATGCGCAGTATTTT. It codes for CASSLASTRDAQYF.

The chain has TRBV29-1 and TRBJ2-1, with a possible D match to TRBD2 (5 bases). The CDR3 has 15 residues. The V gene's germline CDR1 is SQVTM and CDR2 ANQGSEA. The V end was cut by 7 bases, the J end by 6 bases, with 22 bases between. The DNA of the CDR3 is TGCAGCGCCCCCGACCCGGGGTCCCTTCGCAATGAGCAGTTCTTC. This codes for CSAPDPGSLRNEQFF.

V usage is TRBV4-1 and J usage is TRBJ1-1; D gene ambiguous. The CDR3 runs 14 residues. Germline-derived CDR1 and CDR2 are MGHRA and YSYEKL. With 3 bases removed from V and 3 bases from J, the gap between germline ends came to 11 bases. The CDR3 DNA reads as TGCGCCAGCAGCCAGGTATACGGGGACACTGAAGCTTTCTTT. It translates to CASSQVYGDTEAFF.

In its sample, this clonotype was seen a few times. The V and J genes are TRBV20-1 and TRBJ1-2; D is uncertain. The V end lost 4 bases, the J end lost 4 bases, and 4 bases lay between the germline ends. CDR3 length: 10 residues. Germline V gene data show CDR1 as DFQATT and CDR2 as SNEGSKA (reference sequence). The CDR3 nucleotides are TGCAGTGCTATCAGCTATGGCTACACCTTC. Protein product: CSAISYGYTF.

The J gene is TRBJ2-5, the V gene TRBV9; the D is unclear. The V gene's germline CDR1 is SGDLS and CDR2 YYNGEE. Trimming took off 3 bases at V and 2 bases at J, with 14 bases between the two ends. This CDR3 has 15 amino acids. The CDR3 sequence: CASSDGIRVQETQYF. DNA for the CDR3: TGTGCCAGCAGCGACGGAATACGGGTACAAGAGACCCAGTACTTC.

This clonotype appeared many times. The rearrangement joins TRBV28 to TRBJ1-5; D call uncertain. The V end lost 6 bases, the J end lost 3 bases, and 12 bases lay between the germline ends. Germline V gene sequence: CDR1 MDHEN, CDR2 SYDVKM. The CDR3 runs 14 residues. The chain's CDR3 is CASSRLGLNQPQHF. In nucleotides, the CDR3 is TGTGCCAGCAGCCGACTCGGGCTCAATCAGCCCCAGCATTTT.

This chain links TRBV9 with TRBJ2-2; TRBD2 agrees at 9 bases. Trimming took 0 bases from V and 5 from J; bases not matched to a gene: 8. The CDR3 consists of 17 residues. Germline loops: CDR1 SGDLS, CDR2 YYNGEE. In DNA form, the CDR3 reads TGTGCCAGCAGCGTAGGTCCCGGCGGGGGGGGAACCGGGGAGCTGTTTTTT. Residues: CASSVGPGGGGTGELFF. Based on the CDR3 plus reference TRBV9 and TRBJ2-2, the full variable domain is DSGVTQTPKHLITATGQRVTLRCSPRSGDLSVYWYQQSLDQGLQFLIQYYNGEERAKGNILERFSAQQFPDLHSELNLSSLELGDSALYFCASSVGPGGGGTGELFFGEGSRLTVL.

This clonotype was observed many times. The chain recombines TRBV6-2 or TRBV6-3 with TRBJ2-7; 9 bases align to TRBD1. The CDR3 is 16 amino acids. V lost 6 bases and J lost 4; bases outside the gene matches: 13. CDR1 and CDR2 (germline): MNHEY, SVGEGT. As DNA, the CDR3 is TGTGCCAGCAGCCAAATCGCGGGACAGGGATCATACGAGCAGTACTTC. Translating it yields CASSQIAGQGSYEQYF.

Written as DNA, the CDR3 is TGTGCCAGCAGCGTGACAGGGGGCGGGGATGAGCAGTTCTTC. As protein: CASSVTGGGDEQFF. V and J are TRBV9 and TRBJ2-1; TRBD1 matches 10 bases. This CDR3 has 14 amino acids. From germline, CDR1 is SGDLS and CDR2 YYNGEE. Trimming removed 2 bases from V and 8 bases from J; junction bases left unmatched: 4.